This TCR beta chain was sequenced for a study of T-cell reconstitution after alpha-beta-depleted transplantation in children. This clonotype came up a few times. Its target is unknown. Germline loops: CDR1 DFQATT, CDR2 SNEGSKA (reference sequence). This CDR3 has 16 residues. Between the trimmed V and J ends, which lost 5 bases and 2 bases, there was a span of 19 bases. Broader study findings: The main origin of T-cell counts and diversity one year after transplant was newly produced T cells. As was reported, about two months after transplant, alpha-beta T cells came from several hundred expanded graft clones. Where some patients showed high TCRbeta diversity at day 60, it came from recipient T cells and thymic progenitors that had survived.

It was with unique molecular identifiers that the TCRbeta library was prepared. TCRdb analysed the PCR reads with MiXCR anew, one entry per CDR3 protein. In the table there are some 120,000 distinct CDR3 sequences, approximately 22% of which are singletons. Source: PBMCs, mostly from graft donor cells, taken 180 days after TCRalphabeta/CD19-depleted stem cell transplant. V and J are TRBV20-1 and TRBJ1-5; perhaps TRBD1 as D (5 bases). The origin of this receptor is a male patient between 2 and 10 years old who had a stem cell transplant for chronic granulomatous disease, so the T cells may come from the graft donor. CDR3 coding DNA: TGCAGTGCTGCAAGTTACGGGGGAATCGGCAATCAGCCCCAGCATTTT. This sequence encodes CSAASYGGIGNQPQHF.